This is a list of T cell receptor beta chains from one sample in a study of CD8+CD57+ T cells in acquired aplastic anemia. TCRdb ran MiXCR on the reads and lists one entry per CDR3 protein. The table has roughly 500,000 distinct CDR3 sequences, more than 25% seen once. The sample taken for sequencing was sorted CD4+, CD8+, or CD8+CD57+ T cells (not recorded which) from PBMCs. These receptors all come from a human donor with aplastic anemia. Both conserved end residues are part of each CDR3. A D gene is named only where the DNA matches it firmly. Clone size is stated in some rows and not others, as once, few, many or a class when expanded.

>TRBD2|.|TRBJ2-3|14|TRBV20-1
TGCAGTTCCGATGGACTAGCGGGATTCGATACGCAGTATTTT
CSSDGLAGFDTQYF
>TRBD1|many|TRBJ1-2|14|TRBV20-1
TGCAGTGCTACGGGAGGGGGCAGCGTCTATGGCTACACCTTC
CSATGGGSVYGYTF
>.|.|TRBJ2-7|15|TRBV7-9
TGTGCCAGCAGCCTGGGGACTCAGAGCTCCCACGAGCAGTACTTC
CASSLGTQSSHEQYF
>.|many|TRBJ2-7|16|TRBV15
TGTGCCACCAGCAGAGATTTCCCCCTACAGGGTGACGAGCAGTACTTC
CATSRDFPLQGDEQYF
>TRBD1|.|TRBJ1-1|14|TRBV20-1
TGCAGTGCTACCGGACAGGGATTGAACACTGAAGCTTTCTTT
CSATGQGLNTEAFF
>.|many|TRBJ2-7|12|TRBV2
TGTGCCAGCAGAGCAGTCCTGGACGAGCAGTACTTC
CASRAVLDEQYF
>TRBD2|.|TRBJ2-3|16|TRBV4-2
TGTGCCAGCAGCCTGCAGACTAGCGGGGCCACAGATACGCAGTATTTT
CASSLQTSGATDTQYF
>.|many|TRBJ1-6|13|TRBV7-3
TGTGCCAGCAGCTCGACATTGGATTCACCCCTCCACTTT
CASSSTLDSPLHF
>.|.|TRBJ1-3|14|TRBV6-1
TGTGCCAGCAGACCAAACAGCTCTGGAAACACCATATATTTT
CASRPNSSGNTIYF
>.|.|TRBJ2-5|16|TRBV5-1
TGCGCCAGCAGCCATTCTACAGGGGGGGTTCGAGAGACCCAGTACTTC
CASSHSTGGVRETQYF
>.|few|TRBJ1-3|16|TRBV5-1
TGCGCCAGCAGCCCCACGGGGACACTCGACGGAAACACCATATATTTT
CASSPTGTLDGNTIYF
>.|.|TRBJ2-1|16|TRBV9
TGTGCCAGCAGCCCTACGTGGGTCCGGGGTATTCATGAGCAGTTCTTC
CASSPTWVRGIHEQFF
>.|few|TRBJ2-1|16|TRBV5-1
TGCGCCAGCAGCTTGGGTCCGCGAGGGGGGGAGAGTGAGCAGTTCTTC
CASSLGPRGGESEQFF
>.|.|TRBJ1-5|14|TRBV19
TGTGCCAGTAGAGTGGACAGCCACAATCAGCCCCAGCATTTT
CASRVDSHNQPQHF
>.|.|TRBJ1-3|15|TRBV13
TGTGCCACCGCTAGGATGGGGCTCTCTGGAAACACCATATATTTT
CATARMGLSGNTIYF
>.|many|TRBJ1-6|15|TRBV19
TGTGCCAGTAGTATAGCCGGGCAGATGAATTCACCCCTCCACTTT
CASSIAGQMNSPLHF
>.|many|TRBJ1-2|12|TRBV7-9
TGTGCCAGCAGCCCGACGGGGTATGGCTACACCTTC
CASSPTGYGYTF
>.|many|TRBJ1-2|12|TRBV20-1
TGCAGTGCCACTGACCAGGCCTATGGCTACACCTTC
CSATDQAYGYTF
>.|.|TRBJ2-7|14|TRBV13
TGTGCCAGCAGCTTTTCGGCAGGGGCCTACGAGCAGTACTTC
CASSFSAGAYEQYF
>.|.|TRBJ2-7|14|TRBV2
TGTGCCACCGCCCCCCTGGTGGGCGTAGGCGAGCAGTACTTC
CATAPLVGVGEQYF
>.|.|TRBJ1-1|17|TRBV7-3
TGTGCCAGCAGCTTAACGGGGCCTCGGGGGGCTGGGACTGAAGCTTTCTTT
CASSLTGPRGAGTEAFF
>.|many|TRBJ2-5|14|TRBV20-1
TGCAGTGCTAACGGACCGCGGGAAGGAGAGACCCAGTACTTC
CSANGPREGETQYF
>TRBD1|many|TRBJ1-5|16|TRBV2
TGTGCCAGCAGTTTGACTGGGACAGGGGGCAATCAGCCCCAGCATTTT
CASSLTGTGGNQPQHF
>.|.|TRBJ2-7|13|TRBV7-6
TGTGCCAGCAGCTTCGACAACTCCTACGAGCAGTACTTC
CASSFDNSYEQYF
>TRBD1|few|TRBJ2-1|14|TRBV2
TGTGCCAGCAGTGGGGGGGACAGGGGCAATGAGCAGTTCTTC
CASSGGDRGNEQFF
>.|many|TRBJ2-7|12|TRBV12-3/TRBV12-4
TGTGCCAGCAGGTACAGGTTCCACGAGCAGTACTTC
CASRYRFHEQYF
>TRBD2|.|TRBJ2-3|16|TRBV11-2
TGTGCCAGCAGCCCAGGACTAGCGGGAGGATCAGATACGCAGTATTTT
CASSPGLAGGSDTQYF
>TRBD1|.|TRBJ2-7|15|TRBV27
TGTGCCAGCAGTTCCCTGGGGACAGGGGTCTACGAGCAGTACTTC
CASSSLGTGVYEQYF
>.|.|TRBJ2-3|11|TRBV2
TGTGCCAGCACATCGCCAGATACGCAGTATTTT
CASTSPDTQYF
>.|many|TRBJ1-2|13|TRBV10-2
TGCGCCAGCAGTGATAGTGGGGTCTATGGCTACACCTTC
CASSDSGVYGYTF
>TRBD1|.|TRBJ2-7|17|TRBV5-6
TGTGCCAGCAGCTTAAGCTGGGACAGGGGGCTAACCTACGAGCAGTACTTC
CASSLSWDRGLTYEQYF
>.|many|TRBJ2-7|14|TRBV4-3
TGCGCCAGCAGCCAAGACGGGCAGACCTACGAGCAGTACTTC
CASSQDGQTYEQYF
>.|many|TRBJ1-2|13|TRBV6-1
TGTGCCAGCCTGATCGGGGCGGGGACCGGCTACACCTTC
CASLIGAGTGYTF
>.|few|TRBJ2-7|10|TRBV9
TGTGCCAGCAGCTTAGGGGGACAGTACTTC
CASSLGGQYF
>TRBD1|many|TRBJ2-5|13|TRBV10-3
TGTGCCACCACACAGGGGGCGCAAGAGACCCAGTACTTC
CATTQGAQETQYF
>TRBD1|.|TRBJ2-5|16|TRBV7-8
TGTGCCAGCAGCCCATCTCCGGGACAGTTGAAGGAGACCCAGTACTTC
CASSPSPGQLKETQYF
>TRBD1|few|TRBJ1-1|14|TRBV14
TGTGCCAGCAGCCAAGACAGGGGGCCAACTGAAGCTTTCTTT
CASSQDRGPTEAFF
>TRBD1|few|TRBJ1-6|15|TRBV10-3
TGTGCCATCAGTAAACGACAGGGGATGAATTCACCCCTCCACTTT
CAISKRQGMNSPLHF
>.|once|TRBJ2-7|13|TRBV24-1
TGTGCCACCAGTGAGGGCAGGAGCTACGAGCAGTACTTC
CATSEGRSYEQYF
>.|.|TRBJ1-5|17|TRBV6-2/TRBV6-3
TGTGCCAGCAGTAGTCGACAGGCGTTCTATAGCAATCAGCCCCAGCATTTT
CASSSRQAFYSNQPQHF
>.|few|TRBJ2-7|14|TRBV19
TGTGCCAGCAGTTACCACACCCCCAGCGACGAGCAGTACTTC
CASSYHTPSDEQYF
>TRBD1|many|TRBJ1-2|15|TRBV2
TGTGCCAGCACAACACAGACAGGGGCCGGCTATGGCTACACCTTC
CASTTQTGAGYGYTF
>.|few|TRBJ1-1|16|TRBV9
TGTGCCAGCAGCGCCGGAGGGGGAAGGTCGAACACTGAAGCTTTCTTT
CASSAGGGRSNTEAFF
>.|once|TRBJ2-7|14|TRBV18
TGTGCCAGCTCCCCTATGCAGGGTGGGTACGAGCAGTACTTC
CASSPMQGGYEQYF
>.|many|TRBJ2-7|13|TRBV7-8
TGTGCCAGCAGCAATACAGTTCCTGAGGCGCAGTACTTC
CASSNTVPEAQYF
>.|once|TRBJ2-6|16|TRBV7-3
TGTGCCAGCAGCTTAACCTCGAGCTCTGGGGCCAACGTCCTGACTTTC
CASSLTSSSGANVLTF
>.|many|TRBJ1-1|15|TRBV7-2
TGTGCCAGCAGCTTAGCGGCTGTCACGAACACTGAAGCTTTCTTT
CASSLAAVTNTEAFF
>TRBD2|.|TRBJ2-1|15|TRBV5-1
TGCGCCAGCAGCCTGGAGGGGCTAGCGGGATACGAGCAGTTCTTC
CASSLEGLAGYEQFF
>.|many|TRBJ1-1|13|TRBV24-1
TGTGCCACCAGTCTTAAGGGGAACACTGAAGCTTTCTTT
CATSLKGNTEAFF
>.|.|TRBJ2-1|14|TRBV9
TGTGCCAGCAGCGCACTAGAGAGGTACAATGAGCAGTTCTTC
CASSALERYNEQFF
>.|few|TRBJ1-1|13|TRBV25-1
TGTGCCAGCAGTTACTCGGGGATCGCTGAAGCTTTCTTT
CASSYSGIAEAFF
>.|few|TRBJ1-6|16|TRBV20-1
TGCAGTGCTAGAGTTGGAGGGAGCTCCTATAATTCACCCCTCCACTTT
CSARVGGSSYNSPLHF
>TRBD2|.|TRBJ2-1|13|TRBV19
TGTGCCACATCTAGCGGGAGTAGGGATGAGCAGTTCTTC
CATSSGSRDEQFF